The 10 T cell receptor beta chains below all came from one sample that was sequenced in a study of blood T cell repertoires in COVID-19. Assay used: immunoSEQ multiplex PCR; TCRdb lists only in-frame clones, some missing. This table holds 200,000 to 250,000 clones, about 78% found once. The sample was peripheral blood. These receptors all come from a woman between 70 and 85 years old with acute or convalescent COVID-19.

The chain couples TRBV7-2 to TRBJ2-2; TRBD2 is a possible D gene (5 bases). CDR3 size: 17 residues. Between the trimmed V and J ends, which lost 2 bases and 4 bases, there was a span of 17 bases. The germline gives CDR1 SGHTA, CDR2 FQGNSA. CDR3 bases: TGTGCCAGCAGCTTATCATCGTTTGTCGGGGTCACCGGGGAGCTGTTTTTT. This sequence encodes CASSLSSFVGVTGELFF.

The CDR3 DNA reads TGTGCCATCAGTGGACTTGAAATCAACACCGGGGAGCTGTTTTTT. Translation gives CAISGLEINTGELFF. The chain has TRBV10-3 and TRBJ2-2; D is unresolved. Per the germline V gene, CDR1 is ENHRY and CDR2 is SYGVKD. Trimming cost V 4 bases and J 2 bases, with 11 bases left between them. CDR3 length: 15 residues.

This clone was picked up one time. The J gene is TRBJ1-4, the V gene TRBV7-2; 9 nucleotides align to TRBD1. This CDR3 is 15 amino acids long. Germline CDR1 and CDR2: SGHTA and FQGNSA. Unmatched junction bases numbered 9, after V lost 5 bases and J lost 8 bases. The CDR3 loop reads CASSPAGQGGEKLFF. The DNA for the CDR3 is TGTGCCAGCAGCCCGGCGGGACAGGGAGGCGAAAAACTGTTTTTT. The variable domain in full, with the rest retrieved from reference TRBV7-2 and TRBJ1-4, is GAGVSQSPSNKVTEKGKDVELRCDPISGHTALYWYRQSLGQGLEFLIYFQGNSAPDKSGLPSDRFSAERTGGSVSTLTIQRTQQEDSAVYLCASSPAGQGGEKLFFGSGTQLSVL.

The chain carries TRBV19 and TRBJ1-2; weak D call: TRBD1 (5 bases). V was trimmed by 6 bases and J by 7 bases, leaving 18 bases between them. From germline, CDR1 is LNHDA and CDR2 SQIVND (reference sequence). The CDR3 sequence is 14 residues long. CDR3 sequence reads: CASRKRGEQRGYTF. The CDR3 bases are TGTGCCAGTAGGAAACGGGGGGAACAACGTGGCTACACCTTC.

The gene calls are TRBV6-5 and TRBJ1-5; 7 bases agree with TRBD1. Losses at the gene ends were 5 bases for V and 6 bases for J; bases not matched to a gene: 4. CDR3 length: 13 residues. Per the germline V gene, CDR1 is MNHEY and CDR2 is SVGAGI. The CDR3 region has the DNA TGTGCCAGCAGTCGACAGGGTAGTCAGCCCCAGCATTTT. This gives the protein CASSRQGSQPQHF.

The chain links TRBV12-3 or TRBV12-4 to TRBJ2-4, with D tentatively TRBD1 (5 bases). The CDR3 contains 13 residues. V gave up 5 bases and J gave up 9 bases, with 14 bases separating them. The CDR3 protein is CASSRQNQGIQYF. The CDR3 DNA reads as TGTGCCAGCAGTCGACAGAACCAAGGCATTCAGTACTTC.

The chain recombines TRBV7-2 with TRBJ2-1, with a weak D call TRBD1 (5 bases). V was shortened by 4 bases and J by 6 bases, with 10 bases between the two germline ends. Germline V gives CDR1 SGHTA, CDR2 FQGNSA. The CDR3 runs 13 residues. The CDR3 sequence: CASSYLRGNEQFF. In DNA form, the CDR3 reads TGTGCCAGCAGCTACCTTAGGGGCAATGAGCAGTTCTTC. The full variable domain, rest sourced from reference TRBV7-2 and TRBJ2-1, is GAGVSQSPSNKVTEKGKDVELRCDPISGHTALYWYRQSLGQGLEFLIYFQGNSAPDKSGLPSDRFSAERTGGSVSTLTIQRTQQEDSAVYLCASSYLRGNEQFFGPGTRLTVL.

V usage is TRBV5-1 and J usage is TRBJ1-1, with 9 positions matching TRBD1. The CDR3 runs to 17 residues. Germline V gene data show CDR1 as SGHRS and CDR2 as YFSETQ. After removal of 4 bases from V and 0 bases from J, the junction contained 10 bases not matched to a gene. The chain's CDR3 is CASSNRQGEFMNTEAFF. In DNA form, the CDR3 reads TGCGCCAGCAGCAATCGACAGGGGGAGTTTATGAACACTGAAGCTTTCTTT.

The chain couples TRBV4-3 to TRBJ1-4; TRBD1 aligns across 8 bases. Germline V gives CDR1 LGHNA, CDR2 YSLEER. V gave up 5 bases and J gave up 4 bases; unmatched junction bases: 6. The CDR3 spans 15 residues. Here the CDR3 DNA reads TGCGCCAGCAGCGATACAGGGGGTAATAATGAAAAACTGTTTTTT. Amino acids: CASSDTGGNNEKLFF.

The chain links TRBV4-1 to TRBJ2-2, with 12 positions matching TRBD2. Looked up from germline, CDR1 is MGHRA and CDR2 is YSYEKL. The V gene end was trimmed by 5 bases and the J gene end by 4 bases; junction bases not matched to a gene: 8. This CDR3 has 17 residues. CDR3 in DNA: TGCGCCAGCAGCGGCTTGGGACTAGCGGGTAGCACCGGGGAGCTGTTTTTT. This codes for CASSGLGLAGSTGELFF.